Presented here are 31 T cell receptor beta chains from one specimen sequenced in a study of PD-L1 blockade in urothelial cancer. The repertoire was sequenced with immunoSEQ multiplex PCR; TCRdb's copy has only in-frame clones and lacks some. The table has about 80,000 clones, about nine tenths seen once. The sample here was PBMCs, taken around atezolizumab (anti-PD-L1) treatment. The receptors come from a woman in her sixties or seventies with urothelial cancer.

The chain uses TRBV2 and TRBJ1-4; D call uncertain. Germline V lookup: CDR1 SNHLY, CDR2 FYNNEI. CDR3 length: 16 amino acids. The V gene lost 3 bases and the J gene lost 0 bases, with 11 bases spanning the gap. CDR3 nucleotides: TGTGCCAGCAGTGACCCTGGCAGAACAACTAATGAAAAACTGTTTTTT. This gives the protein CASSDPGRTTNEKLFF. Full variable domain (outside the CDR3, taken from reference TRBV2 and TRBJ1-4): EPEVTQTPSHQVTQMGQEVILRCVPISNHLYFYWYRQILGQKVEFLVSFYNNEISEKSEIFDDQFSVERPDGSNFTLKIRSTKLEDSAMYFCASSDPGRTTNEKLFFGSGTQLSVL.

V and J are TRBV5-1 and TRBJ1-1; unclear D gene. With 0 bases removed from V and 3 bases from J, the gap between germline ends came to 6 bases. CDR1 SGHRS and CDR2 YFSETQ come from the germline V gene. The CDR3 is made up of 13 amino acids. This chain's CDR3 is CASSLARYTEAFF. The CDR3 DNA is TGCGCCAGCAGCTTGGCGAGATACACTGAAGCTTTCTTT.

The rearrangement joins TRBV15 to TRBJ2-2; 15 bases line up with TRBD2. The CDR3 spans 20 residues. CDR1 LNHNV and CDR2 YYDKDF come from the germline V gene (reference sequence). The J segment lost 0 bases and the V segment lost 6 bases, leaving 11 bases of the junction unmatched. CDR3 sequence reads: CATRTKAGLAGGSNTGELFF. In nucleotides, the CDR3 is TGTGCCACCAGGACAAAAGCCGGACTAGCGGGGGGGTCGAACACCGGGGAGCTGTTTTTT.

This chain uses TRBV9 with TRBJ1-2, with 8 nucleotides matching TRBD1. J was trimmed by 1 base and V by 0 bases; bases with no gene match: 2. Germline CDR1 reads SGDLS; CDR2 reads YYNGEE. CDR3 size: 15 residues. The CDR3 DNA reads as TGTGCCAGCAGCGTAGGACAGGGGAATAACTATGGCTACACCTTC. Protein sequence: CASSVGQGNNYGYTF.

The genes are TRBV28 and TRBJ2-7; 7 bases fit TRBD1. V dropped 7 bases and J dropped 5; count of bases not matched to a gene: 5. Germline lookup yields CDR1 MDHEN and CDR2 SYDVKM. This CDR3 is built from 12 residues. The CDR3 DNA sequence: TGTGCCAGCACTCGACAGGGCCACGAGCAGTACTTC. It is translated as CASTRQGHEQYF. Based on the CDR3 plus reference TRBV28 and TRBJ2-7, the full variable domain is DVKVTQSSRYLVKRTGEKVFLECVQDMDHENMFWYRQDPGLGLRLIYFSYDVKMKEKGDIPEGYSVSREKKERFSLILESASTNQTSMYLCASTRQGHEQYFGPGTRLTVT.

The rearrangement uses TRBV5-1 and TRBJ2-5; TRBD1 is a possible D gene (6 bases). Looked up from germline, CDR1 is SGHRS and CDR2 is YFSETQ. The CDR3 is 12 amino acids. Deletions cut 5 bases from V and 5 bases from J, with 10 bases between. The CDR3 sequence: CASSTGWETQYF. The CDR3 coding sequence is TGCGCCAGCAGTACAGGGTGGGAGACCCAGTACTTC. Using reference TRBV5-1 and TRBJ2-5 for the parts outside the CDR3, the full variable domain is KAGVTQTPRYLIKTRGQQVTLSCSPISGHRSVSWYQQTPGQGLQFLFEYFSETQRNKGNFPGRFSGRQFSNSRSEMNVSTLELGDSALYLCASSTGWETQYFGPGTRLLVL.

The chain employs TRBV18 and TRBJ2-1; 7 bases are a match to TRBD2. With V trimmed by 0 bases and J by 4 bases, 9 bases remained unmatched. The CDR3 runs to 17 residues. CDR1 is KGHSH, CDR2 LQKENI, per germline. The chain's CDR3 is CASSPPLSGGLYNEQFF. As DNA, the CDR3 is TGTGCCAGCTCACCACCTCTGTCGGGAGGACTGTACAATGAGCAGTTCTTC.

The chain is built from TRBV18 and TRBJ2-1; 9 bases match TRBD2. V lost 6 bases, J lost 3 bases, and 15 bases stayed unmatched. CDR1 is KGHSH and CDR2 is LQKENI in the germline V gene. CDR3 length: 18 residues. The CDR3 spells CASSRSGGGGALYNEQFF. The CDR3 DNA is TGTGCCAGCTCGCGCTCCGGCGGCGGGGGGGCCCTCTACAATGAGCAGTTCTTC.

The V call is TRBV4-1, the J call TRBJ2-5; 11 positions match TRBD1. CDR1 MGHRA and CDR2 YSYEKL come from the germline V gene. V gave up 1 base and J gave up 5 bases; unmatched junction bases: 12. The CDR3 runs 18 residues. For the CDR3, the DNA is TGCGCCAGCAGCCAAGCCCTATTGGACAGGGGGCGACTCGAGACCCAGTACTTC. Translated: CASSQALLDRGRLETQYF.

This clone was seen a few times. The chain combines TRBV10-2 with TRBJ1-1; 10 bases map to TRBD1. The V and J ends lost 4 bases and 4 bases, in that order; junction bases with no gene match: 3. This CDR3 comprises 14 residues. The germline gives CDR1 WSHSY, CDR2 SAAADI. The CDR3 nucleotides read TGCGCCAGCAGTGTGGGACAGGGGAGCACTGAAGCTTTCTTT. It is translated as CASSVGQGSTEAFF.

V is TRBV7-8 and J is TRBJ1-5; TRBD1 is a possible D gene (5 bases). The CDR3 is 16 residues long. Germline-derived CDR1 and CDR2 are SGHVS and FQNEAQ. Trimming removed 1 base from V and 8 bases from J, with 18 bases in between. This CDR3 is CASSLGLYVREEPQHF. As DNA, the CDR3 is TGTGCCAGCAGCTTAGGCCTGTACGTCAGGGAAGAGCCCCAGCATTTT.

A single count supports this clone. This chain connects TRBV7-8 to TRBJ1-1, with 9 bases fitting TRBD1. Germline assignment: CDR1 SGHVS and CDR2 FQNEAQ. This CDR3 comprises 15 residues. V trimming: 2 bases; J trimming: 1 base; junction bases outside the gene matches: 2. Here the CDR3 DNA reads TGTGCCAGCAGCTTAATGGGACAGGGGAACACTGAAGCTTTCTTT. This codes for CASSLMGQGNTEAFF.

Notes on this clone: The same CDR3 arises from other DNA sequences in this sample as well. This chain uses TRBV9 with TRBJ2-7; 9 nucleotides line up with TRBD2. V shed 0 bases, J shed 3 bases, and the junction held 13 bases outside the gene matches. CDR1 and CDR2 from the germline V gene are SGDLS and YYNGEE. This CDR3 region has 18 residues. The CDR3 DNA follows: TGTGCCAGCAGCGTAGGAATCGGAGCGGGAGGTACTTTCTACGAGCAGTACTTC. Protein product: CASSVGIGAGGTFYEQYF.

This sequence joins TRBV7-9 and TRBJ2-1, with 9 bases aligning to TRBD1. Trimming removed 2 bases from V and 9 bases from J; junction bases left unmatched: 8. The CDR3 is 15 residues long. The germline CDR1 and CDR2 sequences are SEHNR and FQNEAQ (reference sequence). The CDR3 here is CASSLWDREVPEQFF. The CDR3 coding sequence is TGTGCCAGCAGCTTATGGGACAGGGAAGTCCCTGAGCAGTTCTTC.

This clone came up once. The genes are TRBV6-1 and TRBJ2-3; 7 positions match TRBD1. J lost 0 bases, V lost 4 bases, and 4 bases had no gene match. Per the germline V gene, CDR1 is MNHNS and CDR2 is SASEGT. The CDR3 length is 15 residues. In DNA form, the CDR3 reads TGTGCCAGCAGTGTGCAGGGGGTGAGCACAGATACGCAGTATTTT. Translation: CASSVQGVSTDTQYF.

The V gene is TRBV5-6, the J gene TRBJ2-7; D uncertain. The germline CDR1 and CDR2 sequences are SGHDT and YYEEEE. Trimming pared 6 bases from V and 0 bases from J, leaving 16 bases between. The CDR3 loop spans 15 amino acids. The CDR3: CASILNDWSSYEQYF. CDR3 nucleotides: TGTGCCAGCATCCTTAACGACTGGAGCTCCTACGAGCAGTACTTC. Looking up the rest from reference TRBV5-6 and TRBJ2-7 gives the full variable domain: DAGVTQSPTHLIKTRGQQVTLRCSPKSGHDTVSWYQQALGQGPQFIFQYYEEEERQRGNFPDRFSGHQFPNYSSELNVNALLLGDSALYLCASILNDWSSYEQYFGPGTRLTVT.

This clone was detected once. The chain has TRBV30 and TRBJ2-7; D might be TRBD2 (6 bases). The V end was cut by 0 bases, the J end by 5 bases, with 11 bases between. The germline V gene has CDR1 GTSNPN and CDR2 SVGIG (reference sequence). The CDR3 runs to 13 residues. The CDR3, as DNA: TGTGCCTGGAGTGTGGGGGGTGCCCACGAGCAGTACTTC. As protein: CAWSVGGAHEQYF.

This clone was observed once. The chain's CDR3 is CASSPQVPGHNTGELFF. DNA of the CDR3: TGTGCCAGCAGCCCCCAAGTGCCGGGACACAACACCGGGGAGCTGTTTTTT. The chain links TRBV27 to TRBJ2-2; possibly TRBD1 for D (6 bases). V lost 6 bases and J 2 bases, leaving 19 bases between the germline ends. CDR3 size: 17 residues. The germline CDR1 and CDR2 sequences are MNHEY and SMNVEV (reference sequence).

This chain links TRBV2 with TRBJ1-2, with a possible D match to TRBD1 (6 bases). CDR3 length equals 17 residues. CDR1 and CDR2 from the germline V gene are SNHLY and FYNNEI. V lost 4 bases, J lost 4 bases, and 22 bases lay in between. The CDR3 region is CASSVGGQRLIVYGYTF. As DNA, the CDR3 is TGTGCCAGCAGTGTAGGTGGACAGAGACTAATTGTCTATGGCTACACCTTC.

J is TRBJ1-2 and V is TRBV27; a weak D match, TRBD1 (5 bases). The germline V gene has CDR1 MNHEY and CDR2 SMNVEV (reference sequence). The CDR3 consists of 19 residues. V lost 0 bases to trimming and J lost 2 bases, with 22 bases between them. CDR3 sequence (DNA): TGTGCCAGCAGTTTATCGCATGGGGGGGACGCAACTCGGAACTATGGCTACACCTTC. Protein sequence: CASSLSHGGDATRNYGYTF.

The chain carries TRBV7-2 and TRBJ2-7, with 10 nucleotides matching TRBD1. The V gene end was trimmed by 2 bases and the J gene end by 3 bases; junction bases not matched to a gene: 4. Germline CDR1 and CDR2: SGHTA and FQGNSA. The CDR3 runs to 15 residues. The CDR3 is CASSLPGTGVYEQYF. CDR3 in DNA: TGTGCCAGCAGCTTACCCGGGACAGGGGTCTACGAGCAGTACTTC.

The rearrangement links TRBV29-1 to TRBJ2-7, with 7 bases aligning to TRBD1. The CDR3 runs to 13 residues. Germline-derived CDR1 and CDR2 are SQVTM and ANQGSEA. V shed 5 bases, J shed 0 bases, and the junction held 4 bases outside the gene matches. CDR3 region: CSVWTGVSYEQYF. DNA of the CDR3: TGCAGCGTTTGGACAGGAGTCTCCTACGAGCAGTACTTC.

The chain joins TRBV30 to TRBJ2-5, with a tentative D call TRBD1 (5 bases). The CDR3 extends over 14 amino acids. The germline gives CDR1 GTSNPN, CDR2 SVGIG (reference sequence). The V end lost 3 bases, the J end lost 4 bases, and 15 bases lay between the germline ends. The CDR3 DNA is TGTGCCTGGAGGGATACGGCAGGGCGAGAGACCCAGTACTTC. It codes for CAWRDTAGRETQYF.

The genes are TRBV25-1 and TRBJ2-7; 14 bases match TRBD2. The CDR3 runs 13 residues. Per germline, CDR1 MGHDK and CDR2 SYGVNS. Trimming removed 7 bases from V and 6 bases from J; junction bases left unmatched: 2. For the CDR3, the DNA is TGTGCCAGCACGGGACTAGCGGGAGCCGAGCAGTACTTC. Translation gives CASTGLAGAEQYF.

This CDR3 is CASSLEGVDTQYF. The DNA of the CDR3 is TGTGCCAGCAGCTTGGAAGGGGTAGATACGCAGTATTTT. The chain links TRBV5-8 to TRBJ2-3, with D perhaps TRBD1 (5 bases). V gave up 0 bases and J gave up 5 bases, with 7 bases separating them. This CDR3 has 13 amino acids. CDR1 and CDR2 from the germline V gene are SGHTS and YDEGEE.

The chain is built from TRBV18 and TRBJ2-7, with 7 bases identical to TRBD1. From germline, CDR1 is KGHSH and CDR2 LQKENI. This CDR3 has 13 residues. Germline trimming cut 3 bases from V and 7 bases from J; bases unmatched to any gene: 6. Written as DNA, the CDR3 is TGTGCCAGCTCACCGACAGGGTCGGGGGAGCAGTACTTC. This sequence encodes CASSPTGSGEQYF.

The chain combines TRBV2 with TRBJ2-7; D perhaps matches TRBD1 (6 bases). The CDR3 is 14 residues long. V gave up 3 bases and J gave up 0 bases, with 9 bases separating them. From germline, CDR1 is SNHLY and CDR2 FYNNEI. CDR3 coding DNA: TGTGCCAGCAGTGACAGGGGCAGCTCCTACGAGCAGTACTTC. Its protein product is CASSDRGSSYEQYF. The full variable domain, in which reference TRBV2 and TRBJ2-7 provide the parts outside the CDR3, is EPEVTQTPSHQVTQMGQEVILRCVPISNHLYFYWYRQILGQKVEFLVSFYNNEISEKSEIFDDQFSVERPDGSNFTLKIRSTKLEDSAMYFCASSDRGSSYEQYFGPGTRLTVT.

This clone was detected only a few times. The rearrangement uses TRBV6-4 and TRBJ2-1; D is possibly TRBD2 (6 bases). Trimming removed 7 bases from V and 8 bases from J, with 15 bases in between. The germline V gene has CDR1 MRHNA and CDR2 SNTAGT. The CDR3 is made up of 13 amino acids. CDR3 sequence (DNA): TGTGCCAGCAAGAAACACTCGGGGGATGAGCAGTTCTTC. Residues: CASKKHSGDEQFF.

The chain recombines TRBV7-2 with TRBJ2-2; TRBD2 might be the D (6 bases). Trimming shortened V by 2 bases and J by 4 bases, and 14 bases separated the two germline ends. The V gene's germline CDR1 is SGHTA and CDR2 FQGNSA. The CDR3 sequence is 16 residues long. CDR3: CASSLSGVLSTGELFF. CDR3 in DNA: TGTGCCAGCAGCTTATCGGGGGTCTTGAGCACCGGGGAGCTGTTTTTT.

By its share, this clone is medium-sized. V usage is TRBV4-2 and J usage is TRBJ1-3; D is undetermined. The CDR3 is made up of 14 amino acids. V was shortened by 2 bases and J by 2 bases, with 7 bases between the two germline ends. Germline V gene data show CDR1 as LGHNA and CDR2 as YNFKEQ. CDR3 nucleotide sequence: TGTGCCAGCAGCCAACGAGGCACTGGAAACACCATATATTTT. Its protein product is CASSQRGTGNTIYF.

This sequence joins TRBV11-2 and TRBJ2-7; 7 nucleotides agree with TRBD2. The CDR3 totals 13 residues. Germline CDR1 reads SGHAT; CDR2 reads FQNNGV. The V gene end was trimmed by 6 bases and the J gene end by 6 bases; junction bases not matched to a gene: 8. Here the CDR3 DNA reads TGTGCCAGCAGTTCGACTAGCTTGAGCGAGCAGTACTTC. It encodes CASSSTSLSEQYF.